This T cell receptor beta chain emerged from a study of CD8+ T cells in alopecia areata (dated by TCRdb to the late 2010s). Broadly, across the study: Treated patients were enrolled in an open-label pilot trial of oral tofacitinib at 5 to 10 mg twice daily for moderate-to-severe alopecia areata. Patients stayed on tofacitinib for 6 to 18 months and then had 6 months of follow-up off drug so that delayed response and recurrence could be assessed. The SALT score, which quantifies the percentage of affected scalp surface area, was used to measure disease severity in treated patients. The study used high-throughput TCRbeta sequencing to examine T cell clonal expansion in alopecia areata, in both the C3H/HeJ mouse model and human patients. Scalp tissue and sorted CD4+ and CD8+ peripheral blood T cells from patchy and totalis/universalis alopecia areata patients and from healthy controls were covered by human TCRbeta sequencing. Biopsies were taken from tofacitinib-treated patients at baseline and again at 4 and 24 weeks into treatment, and several of those patients also had a later scalp biopsy. Scalp clonality was compared across normal scalp (n=4), patchy alopecia areata scalp (n=8), and alopecia totalis/universalis scalp (n=8). RNA came from the PAXgene miRNA kit for fixed scalp, the miRNeasy kit for PBMCs, and the RNeasy kit for mouse skin. TCRbeta CDR3 regions were amplified by immunoSEQ multiplex PCR using 35 Vbeta forward and 13 Jbeta reverse primers. The study at large found these results: Higher clonality and more expanded CD8+ clones were observed in lesional scalp than in normal scalp, particularly in alopecia totalis/universalis, a finding suggestive of antigenic drive. Scalp clonality and the number of expanded CD8+ clones among the top 100 scalp clones were significantly decreased by tofacitinib. Unlike mouse skin, which is dominated by gammadelta T cells, normal human skin has resident alphabeta T cells that are also sequenced, and this complicates analysis of the scalp TCR repertoire. During tofacitinib treatment, many expanded lesional clones stuck around in both scalp and blood, and this persistence may partly explain why relapse happens after treatment is stopped. Because the treated cohort was small and included a single nonresponder, larger studies are needed to assess links between baseline CD8+ expansion and response. Compared with mice, TCR sequences shared between patients were less clear, possibly partly because of HLA diversity across the patient population.

The germline V gene encodes CDR1 MNHEY and CDR2 SMNVEV (reference sequence). V is pared back by 0 bases and J by 2 bases, with 10 bases lying between the germline termini. CDR3 length: 15 amino acids, cysteine to phenylalanine. Of all the DNA, just the CDR3 is kept, 45 bases in frame from base 1. The sample's time point label is to be understood as: around 24 weeks on oral tofacitinib. This sample's treatment or condition label indicates: oral pan-JAK inhibitor, 5-10 mg twice daily. Lesional scalp punch biopsies and peripheral blood were collected from alopecia areata patients. PBMCs were isolated by density centrifugation and stained for CD3, CD4 and CD8, after which CD4+ and CD8+ T cells were sorted on a FACSAria. The library was made by the immunoSEQ multiplex PCR assay. For TCR sequencing, RNA was extracted from every sample and reverse transcribed into cDNA to serve as template. SuperScript III was used for first-strand cDNA synthesis, primed with a 2:1 mix of oligo-dT and random hexamers. Amplification bias was assessed with a synthetic immune receptor repertoire, and residual bias was removed computationally. In the source study's methods: Raw reads were preprocessed to remove errors, and CDR3 was defined by IMGT conventions from the conserved cysteine to phenylalanine. To get clonality, Shannon entropy was normalized by log2 of the number of productive unique TCRs and the result was subtracted from 1. Scalp TCRbeta sequences were cross-referenced with sorted blood CD4 and CD8 repertoires so that the CD4 or CD8 identity of scalp clones could be inferred. As stored in TCRdb, this immuneACCESS dataset retains in-frame rearrangements with V and J assigned. A fraction of the clones does not appear; measured against another copy, unresolved V genes explain less than half of the discrepancy, and the remainder lacks a known reason. V and J calls and clone size are those listed in that table; D and trimming were worked out from the DNA. The sample table shows over 150,000 clones, and 60% are seen once. Of the sample, 14% is held by the ten largest clones.

In the case of this clone: Its antigen target is currently unknown. Nothing much larger sits one base from this clone, and base qualities are not available.

The sequencing here drew on CD4+ T cells sorted from blood, taken at week 24, from a patient treated with tofacitinib. This TCR came from a human donor with alopecia areata. The chain uses TRBV27 and TRBJ1-2, and the D gene may be TRBD1, 5 bases matching. The CDR3: CASSLSRGVNYGYTF. Here is the DNA: TGTGCCAGCAGTTTATCGAGGGGCGTGAACTATGGCTACACCTTC.